This TCR beta chain was retrieved from a study of PD-1 blockade in classical Hodgkin lymphoma (dated by TCRdb to the early 2020s). Turning to the overall study: Nivolumab dosing was 3 mg/kg intravenously every 2 weeks, continuing until either disease progression or unacceptable toxicity. To define a peripheral blood immune signature of response to PD-1 blockade in classical Hodgkin lymphoma, the study combined TCR beta sequencing with CyTOF.

The Qiagen DNeasy kit was used to extract genomic DNA both from unsorted PBMCs and from the negatively selected CD4+ and CD8+ fractions. TCR beta CDR3 regions were amplified by immunoSEQ multiplex PCR using primers annealing to V and J segments. A synthetic immune receptor repertoire was used to minimize amplification bias, and any residual bias was removed computationally once sequencing was done. Per the authors' processing: Repertoire diversity was quantified as the Shannon entropy index using custom Python scripts. Unsorted, CD4+ and CD8+ repertoires were analyzed separately, except in combined analyses where CD4+ and CD8+ sequences were merged in silico. Clonal expansion was defined as at least a 2-fold frequency increase after treatment relative to C1D1, with a pseudocount of 0.5 for undetected baseline clones. Clones with 0 or 1 copy at C1D1 were classified as singleton clones, and clones with 2 or more copies were classified as non-singleton clones. By matching protein sequences in sorted samples from the same patient, clones expanded in unsorted samples were annotated as CD4+, CD8+ or unknown. Wilcoxon tests on paired samples were used to test changes in diversity from C1D1 to C4D1. TCRdb stores this immuneACCESS table with in-frame sequences only. Part of the clones is absent; in the studies checked, under half of the shortfall reflects unresolved V genes, and no reason is known for the rest. That table supplies the V and J calls and clone size; D and trimming were determined from the DNA. This sample comprises over 25,000 clones, 70% to 75% of them detected only once. Of the sample, around 3% falls within the top ten clones.

Reading the germline V gene (reference sequence) gives CDR1 SGHNT and CDR2 YYREEE. The trim is 0 bases for V and 5 bases for J, with a gap of 15 bases between the germline ends. CDR3 length: 15 amino acids, cysteine to phenylalanine. CDR3 DNA is the only sequence kept; it has 45 bases, read in frame from the first base. What this sample's time point label stands for: cycle 2 day 1 (C2D1) of nivolumab. Every trial patient had relapsed after autologous stem cell transplantation, and cohorts A, B and C differed in prior brentuximab vedotin exposure. The trial cohort was composed of 56 patients with relapsed/refractory classical Hodgkin lymphoma, for whom complete response, partial response or progressive disease was recorded as best overall response. In the multi-cohort phase II CheckMate 205 trial, trial patients received single-agent nivolumab. An independent review committee assessed best overall response by applying the 2007 International Working Group response criteria. Trial PBMCs were collected just before the start of nivolumab (C1D1) and during therapy at cycle 2 day 1 and cycle 4 day 1. After peripheral blood was drawn into 8 mL Vacutainer Cell Preparation Tubes, PBMCs were isolated by centrifugation and then cryopreserved.

General conclusions and limits of the study: The study was limited to a single clinical trial cohort, and causes of repertoire differences, possibly disease activity or prior therapy, remained undefined. Lower diversity was observed in patients in whom nivolumab was started less than 1 year after ASCT, and these patients were excluded from later analyses so that confounding by immune reconstitution would be avoided. Trial patients achieving complete response had baseline diversity similar to newly diagnosed patients, whereas partial responders and progressors had significantly lower diversity. Baseline TCR diversity was reported to be lower in newly diagnosed patients than in healthy donors and to be lower still in relapsed/refractory patients. By C4D1, a significant rise was seen in CD4+ TCR diversity but not in CD8+ TCR diversity (p=0.0027 vs p=0.16), and the rise was most apparent among complete responders (p=0.02).

With respect to this clone: What this receptor recognizes is not known. Per-base quality was not reported, and no clone a single base away is much larger than it.

The sample consisted of peripheral blood mononuclear cells (PBMCs), taken before the second cycle of nivolumab. The receptor's source is a human donor with classical Hodgkin lymphoma. This chain is built from TRBV5-4 and TRBJ2-7; too little of a D gene remains to name it. The bases read TGTGCCAGCAGCTTGGTACAGTCTGCCGGCAACGAGCAGTACTTC. Its protein is CASSLVQSAGNEQYF.